This is a list of T cell receptor beta chains from one sample in a study of post-analysis software for immune sequencing data. TCRdb re-analysed the PCR reads in MiXCR, keeping a single row per CDR3 protein. Among 400,000 to 500,000 distinct CDR3 sequences listed, over 30% were seen once. Sample: blood. These receptors all come from a girl aged 2-10 years with multiple sclerosis. CDR3s include the opening cysteine and the closing phenylalanine or tryptophan. D genes are given only for firm matches.

j_call: TRBJ2-1; v_call: TRBV15; d_call: .; cdr3_aa: CATSREAGGGAYNEQFF
j_call: TRBJ1-2; v_call: TRBV27; d_call: TRBD1; cdr3_aa: CASSLSRQGRSGYTF
j_call: .; v_call: TRBV18; d_call: TRBD1; cdr3_aa: CASSLDRGLDIQYF
j_call: TRBJ2-7; v_call: TRBV7-2; d_call: TRBD2; cdr3_aa: CASSPGLDPYEQYF
j_call: TRBJ1-5; v_call: TRBV20-1; d_call: TRBD1; cdr3_aa: CSATFGTGGNQPQHF
j_call: TRBJ2-7; v_call: TRBV5-5; d_call: .; cdr3_aa: CASSGVGGGDYEQYF
j_call: TRBJ2-5; v_call: TRBV7-2; d_call: .; cdr3_aa: CASRLASQETQYF
j_call: TRBJ2-7; v_call: TRBV18; d_call: .; cdr3_aa: CASSPPGGYNEQYF
j_call: TRBJ2-6; v_call: TRBV4-3; d_call: .; cdr3_aa: CASSHSPGTAKSGANVLTF
j_call: TRBJ2-1; v_call: TRBV20-1; d_call: .; cdr3_aa: CSASGLYNEQFF
j_call: TRBJ1-5; v_call: TRBV20-1; d_call: TRBD1; cdr3_aa: CSATEWDRLRQPQHF
j_call: TRBJ2-7; v_call: TRBV20-1; d_call: .; cdr3_aa: CSASGPYEQYF
j_call: .; v_call: TRBV4-1; d_call: TRBD1; cdr3_aa: CASSQRQGVRDEQYF
j_call: TRBJ2-1; v_call: TRBV6-4; d_call: .; cdr3_aa: CANSHESAGYEQFF
j_call: TRBJ2-3; v_call: TRBV7-8; d_call: TRBD2; cdr3_aa: CASSGGVAGVTDTQYF
j_call: TRBJ1-1; v_call: TRBV11-2; d_call: .; cdr3_aa: CASSGWENTEAFF
j_call: TRBJ2-3; v_call: TRBV10-3; d_call: .; cdr3_aa: CATESGQGGATQYF
j_call: TRBJ2-7; v_call: TRBV11-2; d_call: TRBD2; cdr3_aa: CASSLQDGRNEQYF
j_call: TRBJ2-1; v_call: TRBV20-1; d_call: TRBD2; cdr3_aa: CSAREIRLAPYNEQFF
j_call: TRBJ2-7; v_call: TRBV7-2; d_call: .; cdr3_aa: CASSTQGGKGLEQYF
j_call: TRBJ2-7; v_call: TRBV6-5; d_call: TRBD2; cdr3_aa: CASSYSGLAYYNEQYF
j_call: TRBJ2-3; v_call: TRBV7-8; d_call: .; cdr3_aa: CASSAGQRTDTQYF
j_call: TRBJ2-1; v_call: TRBV29-1; d_call: .; cdr3_aa: CGVDLAAYNEQFF
j_call: TRBJ2-3; v_call: TRBV20-1; d_call: .; cdr3_aa: CSASLGPGRDTQYF
j_call: TRBJ2-5; v_call: TRBV6-4; d_call: TRBD2; cdr3_aa: CASSPSGGTQETQYF
j_call: TRBJ1-1; v_call: TRBV5-8; d_call: .; cdr3_aa: CASSLRRAAFF
j_call: TRBJ2-1; v_call: TRBV3-1; d_call: .; cdr3_aa: CASSRRGRGSSYNEQFF
j_call: TRBJ2-5; v_call: TRBV10-3; d_call: .; cdr3_aa: CAIGWNEETQYF
j_call: TRBJ1-5; v_call: TRBV7-9; d_call: .; cdr3_aa: CASSLRHQPQHF
j_call: TRBJ2-1; v_call: TRBV20-1; d_call: .; cdr3_aa: CSATGLEAYNEQFF
j_call: TRBJ1-2; v_call: TRBV29-1; d_call: .; cdr3_aa: CSASNLPWEAFNYGYTF
j_call: TRBJ2-4; v_call: TRBV20-1; d_call: .; cdr3_aa: CRGGVAKNIQYF
j_call: TRBJ2-7; v_call: TRBV18; d_call: TRBD2; cdr3_aa: CASSPSGLAGFSYEQYF
j_call: TRBJ2-7; v_call: TRBV5-1; d_call: TRBD2; cdr3_aa: CASSLRGGLASNEQYF
j_call: TRBJ2-5; v_call: TRBV5-1; d_call: TRBD1; cdr3_aa: CASSLQGAIRETQYF
j_call: TRBJ1-4; v_call: TRBV7-9; d_call: TRBD1; cdr3_aa: CASSLGTGANEKLFF
j_call: TRBJ2-2; v_call: TRBV29-1; d_call: .; cdr3_aa: CSVRRAGAEVGELFF
j_call: TRBJ2-5; v_call: TRBV6-5; d_call: TRBD2; cdr3_aa: CASSHTSGYQETQYF
j_call: TRBJ2-7; v_call: TRBV10-3; d_call: .; cdr3_aa: CAISNPTASEAYEQYF
j_call: TRBJ1-2; v_call: TRBV27; d_call: TRBD1; cdr3_aa: CASSPDRERANYGYTF
j_call: TRBJ2-5; v_call: TRBV4-2; d_call: TRBD1; cdr3_aa: CASSQTGAEETQYF
j_call: TRBJ2-7; v_call: TRBV28; d_call: TRBD1; cdr3_aa: CASRGPGQGPEQYF